The 30 T cell receptor beta chains given below trace back to one sample, sequenced in a study of T cell responses to AZD1222 COVID-19 vaccine. Assay: immunoSEQ multiplex PCR; the TCRdb copy retains only in-frame clones and omits some. The profile covers about 130,000 clones, with approximately 92% appearing a single time and approximately 6.8% taken by the ten largest. The material sequenced was peripheral blood, taken 28 days after the second AZD1222 dose. Receptors originate from an adult who received the AZD1222 COVID-19 vaccine.

The J gene is TRBJ1-2, the V gene TRBV28, with D unclear. Germline CDR1 and CDR2: MDHEN and SYDVKM. V was shortened by 6 bases and J by 4 bases, with 12 bases between the two germline ends. The CDR3 extends over 13 amino acids. The CDR3 sequence: CASRMQTSYGYTF. The CDR3 nucleotides are TGTGCCAGCAGGATGCAGACGAGCTATGGCTACACCTTC.

This clone has only one observation. V is TRBV7-8 and J is TRBJ2-5; D remains unclear. Trimming removed 5 bases at V and 5 bases at J, with 9 bases between. This CDR3 region has 12 residues. Germline CDR1 and CDR2: SGHVS and FQNEAQ. CDR3 in amino acids: CASSHFRETQYF. DNA of the CDR3: TGTGCCAGCAGCCACTTCCGGGAGACCCAGTACTTC.

This chain connects TRBV30 to TRBJ1-6; 7 nucleotides agree with TRBD1. This CDR3 region has 14 residues. Germline CDR1 is GTSNPN and CDR2 is SVGIG (reference sequence). After removal of 4 bases from V and 7 bases from J, the junction contained 7 bases not matched to a gene. The CDR3 DNA sequence: TGTGCCTGGACTAACCGGGACAGAAATTCACCCCTCCACTTT. Its protein product is CAWTNRDRNSPLHF.

The chain joins TRBV3-1 (or the pseudogene TRBV3-2) to TRBJ2-3; the match to TRBD2 covers 12 bases. Trimming at V came to 1 base and at J to 6 bases, leaving 2 bases not matched to a gene. The germline gives CDR1 LGHDT, CDR2 YNNKEL (reference sequence). The CDR3 consists of 15 residues. CDR3 DNA sequence: TGTGCCAGCAGCCAAGTTACTAGCGGGGGGGATACGCAGTATTTT. Protein: CASSQVTSGGDTQYF.

A few counts support this clone. The CDR3 sequence is CATSRDEGVYYGYTF. As DNA, the CDR3 is TGTGCCACCAGCAGAGATGAGGGGGTCTACTATGGCTACACCTTC. The rearrangement joins TRBV15 to TRBJ1-2; possible D gene TRBD1, 6 bases. Between the trimmed V and J ends, which lost 0 bases and 3 bases, there was a span of 11 bases. Germline assignment: CDR1 LNHNV and CDR2 YYDKDF (reference sequence). The CDR3 spans 15 residues.

This chain uses TRBV2 with TRBJ1-5; D is perhaps TRBD1 (5 bases). Per the germline V gene, CDR1 is SNHLY and CDR2 is FYNNEI. Trimming shortened V by 9 bases and J by 0 bases, and 12 bases separated the two germline ends. The CDR3 is made up of 14 amino acids. CDR3 sequence reads: CASAGGDSNQPQHF. CDR3 nucleotides: TGTGCCAGTGCTGGGGGGGATAGCAATCAGCCCCAGCATTTT.

The CDR3 reads CASSLRGQGYSPLHF. The CDR3 nucleotides are TGTGCCAGCAGCTTAAGGGGACAGGGTTATTCACCCCTCCACTTT. The chain employs TRBV11-2 and TRBJ1-6; 9 bases map to TRBD1. CDR1 is SGHAT, CDR2 FQNNGV, per germline. CDR3 length: 15 amino acids. J gave up 8 bases and V 2 bases, and 4 bases lay outside the gene matches.

On this clone itself: A much larger clone differs by one base, so this may be a read error. V gene TRBV5-4 combines with J gene TRBJ1-2; D not resolved. The germline gives CDR1 SGHNT, CDR2 YYREEE (reference sequence). Between the trimmed V and J ends, which lost 1 base and 6 bases, there was a span of 7 bases. The CDR3 totals 12 residues. The CDR3 region has the DNA TGTGCCAGCAGCTTGTGGGGAAATGGCTACACCTTC. This sequence encodes CASSLWGNGYTF.

This clone was recorded a few times. The J gene is TRBJ1-3, the V gene TRBV7-2; 9 bases match TRBD1. Trimming cost V 1 base and J 1 base; bases outside gene matches: 5. This CDR3 contains 17 residues. Germline V gene sequence: CDR1 SGHTA, CDR2 FQGNSA. The CDR3 loop is CASSLVQGAVSGNTIYF. CDR3 bases: TGTGCCAGCAGCTTAGTACAGGGGGCAGTTTCTGGAAACACCATATATTTT.

This chain connects TRBV6-5 to TRBJ1-5; TRBD1 matches at 7 bases. CDR1 MNHEY and CDR2 SVGAGI come from the germline V gene. The CDR3 is made up of 15 amino acids. The trim removed 7 bases at V and 4 bases at J, leaving 10 bases unmatched. The CDR3 nucleotides read TGTGCCAGCACTAAATCTTGGGACAGAAATCAGCCCCAGCATTTT. Its protein is CASTKSWDRNQPQHF.

This chain joins TRBV12-5 and TRBJ1-2; 7 bases are shared with TRBD1. The CDR3 covers 13 residues. Germline values: CDR1 LGHNT, CDR2 FRNRAP. V lost 4 bases to trimming and J lost 2 bases; unmatched junction nucleotides: 1. In DNA form, the CDR3 reads TGTGCTAGTGGTTGGGACAGAAACTATGGCTACACCTTC. It encodes CASGWDRNYGYTF.

The chain carries TRBV5-5 and TRBJ2-1; D ambiguous. This CDR3 is built from 12 residues. Between the trimmed V and J ends, which lost 5 bases and 6 bases, there was a span of 9 bases. The germline CDR1 and CDR2 sequences are SGHKS and YYEKEE (reference sequence). The DNA of the CDR3 is TGTGCCAGCAGGATCCCGGGCAATGAGCAGTTCTTC. It is translated as CASRIPGNEQFF.

V usage is TRBV2 and J usage is TRBJ1-2; a possible D gene is TRBD1 (5 bases). Germline V gene data show CDR1 as SNHLY and CDR2 as FYNNEI. The CDR3 is 19 amino acids. With 5 bases removed from V and 3 bases from J, the gap between germline ends came to 28 bases. CDR3 sequence (DNA): TGTGCCAGCAGTCCCATCGATTCGGGGACGGTCTCAACAGACTATGGCTACACCTTC. Its protein is CASSPIDSGTVSTDYGYTF.

V is TRBV19 and J is TRBJ2-2, with D possibly matching TRBD1 (7 bases). In germline, CDR1 is LNHDA, CDR2 SQIVND (reference sequence). This CDR3 has 15 amino acids. V lost 9 bases and J 2 bases, leaving 16 bases between the germline ends. The CDR3 sequence: CASRRDSLNTGELFF. CDR3 coding DNA: TGTGCCAGCCGGAGGGACAGTCTTAACACCGGGGAGCTGTTTTTT.

The gene calls are TRBV12-3 or TRBV12-4 and TRBJ1-2, with a tentative D call TRBD1 (5 bases). The length of the CDR3 is 12 residues. V was pared by 5 bases and J by 7 bases, with 11 bases between. CDR3 in amino acids: CASSHQGRGYTF. DNA of the CDR3: TGTGCCAGCAGTCACCAGGGACGTGGCTACACCTTC.

This CDR3 reads CASNSGTGELFF. CDR3 in DNA: TGTGCCAGCAATTCCGGGACCGGGGAGCTGTTTTTT. The chain has TRBV12-3 or TRBV12-4 and TRBJ2-2, with D unclear. The CDR3 is 12 amino acids. V was shortened by 7 bases and J by 5 bases, with 8 bases between the two germline ends.

The chain has TRBV19 and TRBJ1-1; D is ambiguous. The V gene's germline CDR1 is LNHDA and CDR2 SQIVND (reference sequence). This CDR3 region has 16 residues. V lost 7 bases and J 0 bases, leaving 18 bases between the germline ends. For the CDR3, the DNA is TGTGCCAGTAATCGGGCCGAAAGGGTGATGAACACTGAAGCTTTCTTT. Its protein product is CASNRAERVMNTEAFF.

The chain is built from TRBV5-1 and TRBJ1-2, with D possibly matching TRBD1 (5 bases). The V and J ends lost 1 base and 8 bases respectively, with 12 bases between them. Germline V lookup: CDR1 SGHRS, CDR2 YFSETQ. CDR3 length: 13 amino acids. CDR3 loop: CASSLSSGDGYTF. The CDR3 DNA reads as TGCGCCAGCAGCTTGAGTTCGGGGGACGGCTACACCTTC.

This chain's CDR3 is CASSPRGTGTVTNTEAFF. The CDR3 DNA reads as TGTGCCAGCAGCCCGAGAGGAACCGGGACAGTGACGAACACTGAAGCTTTCTTT. V gene TRBV7-9 combines with J gene TRBJ1-1, with 7 bases matching TRBD1. The trim removed 5 bases at V and 1 base at J, leaving 16 bases unmatched. The CDR3 length is 18 residues. CDR1 is SEHNR and CDR2 is FQNEAQ in the germline V gene (reference sequence).

The chain recombines TRBV11-2 with TRBJ2-5; D remains ambiguous. Trimming took off 4 bases at V and 5 bases at J, with 14 bases between the two ends. CDR3 length: 14 residues. Germline loops: CDR1 SGHAT, CDR2 FQNNGV. The CDR3 sequence is CASSSPLYSETQYF. The CDR3 DNA reads as TGTGCCAGCAGCTCCCCGCTATACAGCGAGACCCAGTACTTC.

The V gene is TRBV6-2 or TRBV6-3, the J gene TRBJ1-6; D is unclear. From germline, CDR1 is MNHEY and CDR2 SVGEGT. The CDR3 sequence is 13 residues long. The V gene lost 5 bases and the J gene lost 16 bases, with 18 bases spanning the gap. The CDR3 DNA reads as TGTGCCAGCAGTAAAACCACCTCCGGTAATCTCCACTTT. It is translated as CASSKTTSGNLHF.

The chain couples TRBV19 to TRBJ1-5, with D unresolved. CDR1 is LNHDA and CDR2 is SQIVND in the germline V gene (reference sequence). Trimming removed 5 bases from V and 5 bases from J, with 13 bases in between. The CDR3 spans 14 residues. CDR3 in DNA: TGTGCCAGTAGTCCCTGGAGGAGAGATCAGCCCCAGCATTTT. Its translation is CASSPWRRDQPQHF.

The chain employs TRBV12-3 or TRBV12-4 and TRBJ2-3, with D possibly matching TRBD1 (6 bases). This CDR3 is built from 12 residues. V shed 1 base and J shed 10 bases, with 9 bases lying between them. This CDR3 reads CASSLVGGAQYF. The CDR3 coding sequence is TGTGCCAGCAGTTTAGTTGGGGGCGCGCAGTATTTT.

This chain joins TRBV4-2 and TRBJ1-2; 10 bases fit TRBD1. CDR3 size: 15 residues. V lost 3 bases, J lost 7 bases, and 8 bases stayed unmatched. The germline CDR1 and CDR2 sequences are LGHNA and YNFKEQ. CDR3 DNA sequence: TGTGCCAGCAGCCACCTGGACAGGGGGGAACGTGGCTACACCTTC. As protein: CASSHLDRGERGYTF.

The chain is built from TRBV3-1 (or the pseudogene TRBV3-2) and TRBJ1-1; D gene uncertain. The CDR3 is made up of 15 amino acids. V lost 1 base to trimming and J lost 6 bases, with 15 bases between them. Germline CDR1 and CDR2: LGHDT and YNNKEL (reference sequence). CDR3 bases: TGTGCCAGCAGCCAAGTTCGGTTGAGAGGGTCTGAAGCTTTCTTT. Its protein product is CASSQVRLRGSEAFF.

The rearrangement links TRBV6-5 to TRBJ1-5, with D unclear. This CDR3 is built from 14 residues. From germline, CDR1 is MNHEY and CDR2 SVGAGI. Trimming took off 5 bases at V and 3 bases at J, with 11 bases between the two ends. Written as DNA, the CDR3 is TGTGCCAGCAGTAGAGGTGGGAACAATCAGCCCCAGCATTTT. Its translation: CASSRGGNNQPQHF.

V usage is TRBV7-2 and J usage is TRBJ2-2, with 7 bases fitting TRBD2. The germline V gene encodes CDR1 SGHTA and CDR2 FQGNSA. This CDR3 contains 14 residues. CDR3 sequence reads: CASGARTNTGELFF. The CDR3 DNA follows: TGTGCAAGCGGGGCCAGGACGAACACCGGGGAGCTGTTTTTT.

The chain combines TRBV7-9 with TRBJ2-2, with TRBD1 matching over 8 bases. The CDR3 is made up of 14 amino acids. Germline CDR1 is SEHNR and CDR2 is FQNEAQ (reference sequence). Trimming removed 5 bases from V and 6 bases from J; junction bases left unmatched: 5. The CDR3 is CASSLRGLPGELFF. Written as DNA, the CDR3 is TGTGCCAGCAGCCTCAGGGGGCTCCCCGGGGAGCTGTTTTTT. Filled out from reference TRBV7-9 and TRBJ2-2, the complete variable domain reads DTGVSQNPRHKITKRGQNVTFRCDPISEHNRLYWYRQTLGQGPEFLTYFQNEAQLEKSRLLSDRFSAERPKGSFSTLEIQRTEQGDSAMYLCASSLRGLPGELFFGEGSRLTVL.

This clone has just a few counts. This sample includes further DNA sequences coding for the same CDR3. J is TRBJ2-3 and V is TRBV3-1 (or the pseudogene TRBV3-2), with D uncertain. This CDR3 comprises 15 residues. Trimming pared 0 bases from V and 1 base from J, leaving 8 bases between. Germline V gives CDR1 LGHDT, CDR2 YNNKEL (reference sequence). Here the CDR3 DNA reads TGTGCCAGCAGCCAAGATTCCGGCGGCACAGATACGCAGTATTTT. Translating it yields CASSQDSGGTDTQYF.

The chain links TRBV27 to TRBJ1-2, with D perhaps matching TRBD1 (6 bases). V was pared by 1 base and J by 7 bases, with 19 bases between. Germline V gives CDR1 MNHEY, CDR2 SMNVEV (reference sequence). The CDR3 spans 16 residues. For the CDR3, the DNA is TGTGCCAGCAGTTTATATTATAGGGGGGGGACTCGTGGCTACACCTTC. Its protein product is CASSLYYRGGTRGYTF.